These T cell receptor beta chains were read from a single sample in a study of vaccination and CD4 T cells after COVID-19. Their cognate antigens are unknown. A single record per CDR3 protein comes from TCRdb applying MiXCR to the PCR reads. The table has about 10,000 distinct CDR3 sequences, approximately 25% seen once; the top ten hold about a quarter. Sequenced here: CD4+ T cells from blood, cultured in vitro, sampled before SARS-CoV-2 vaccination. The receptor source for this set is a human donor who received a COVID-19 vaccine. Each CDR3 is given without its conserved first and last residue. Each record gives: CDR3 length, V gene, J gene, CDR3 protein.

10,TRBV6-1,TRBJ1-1,ASNDHYGGAF
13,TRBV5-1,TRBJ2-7,ASSVGQGVAYEQY
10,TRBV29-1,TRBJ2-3,SNGGGGQTQY
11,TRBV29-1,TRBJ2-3,SARGGGTDTQY
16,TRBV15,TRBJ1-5,ATSTFRDRGLSNQPQH
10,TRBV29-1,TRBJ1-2,SARAGGEGYT
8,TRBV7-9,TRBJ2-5,ASSQETQY
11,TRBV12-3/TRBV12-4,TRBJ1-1,ASSAGPDTEAF
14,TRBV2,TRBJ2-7,ASKPKIAGGTYEQY
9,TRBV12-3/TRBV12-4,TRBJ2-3,ASSYTDTQY
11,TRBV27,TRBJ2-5,ASSFSGQETQY
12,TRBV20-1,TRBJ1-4,SARSGATNEKLF
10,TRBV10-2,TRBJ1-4,ASTGLNEKLF
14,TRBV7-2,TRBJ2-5,ASSLGLAGVQETQY
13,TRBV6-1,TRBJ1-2,ASSEAQGWEYGYT